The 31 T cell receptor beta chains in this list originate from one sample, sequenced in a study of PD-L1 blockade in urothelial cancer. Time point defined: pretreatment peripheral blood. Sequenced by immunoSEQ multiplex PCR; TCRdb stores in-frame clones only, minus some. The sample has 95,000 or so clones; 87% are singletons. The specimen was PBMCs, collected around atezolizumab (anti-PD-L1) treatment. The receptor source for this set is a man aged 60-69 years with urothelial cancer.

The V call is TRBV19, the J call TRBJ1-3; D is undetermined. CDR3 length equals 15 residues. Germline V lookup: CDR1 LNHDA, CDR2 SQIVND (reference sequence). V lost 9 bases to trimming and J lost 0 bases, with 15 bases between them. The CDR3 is CASSLDWASGNTIYF. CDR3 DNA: TGTGCCAGCAGCCTTGATTGGGCCTCTGGAAACACCATATATTTT.

DNA of the CDR3: TGCGCCAGCAGCTTGTCACCTGGCAGCTCCTACAATGAGCAGTTCTTC. Amino acids: CASSLSPGSSYNEQFF. The V gene is TRBV5-1, the J gene TRBJ2-1; D not certain. The CDR3 is made up of 16 amino acids. V lost 1 base and J 0 bases, leaving 11 bases between the germline ends. Looked up from germline, CDR1 is SGHRS and CDR2 is YFSETQ.

The CDR3 coding sequence is TGTGCCAGCTCACCACTTATAGCGGGAACCAGCACAGATACGCAGTATTTT. Amino acid sequence: CASSPLIAGTSTDTQYF. This chain uses TRBV18 with TRBJ2-3, with TRBD2 matching 8 bases. The CDR3 consists of 17 residues. Trimming at V came to 1 base and at J to 0 bases, leaving 6 bases not matched to a gene. The germline V gene has CDR1 KGHSH and CDR2 LQKENI.

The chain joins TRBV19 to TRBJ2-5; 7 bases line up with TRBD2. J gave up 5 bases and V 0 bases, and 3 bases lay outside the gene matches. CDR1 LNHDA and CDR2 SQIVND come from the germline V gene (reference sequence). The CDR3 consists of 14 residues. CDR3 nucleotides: TGTGCCAGTAGTATAGAAGGGAGGGTCGAGACCCAGTACTTC. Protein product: CASSIEGRVETQYF.

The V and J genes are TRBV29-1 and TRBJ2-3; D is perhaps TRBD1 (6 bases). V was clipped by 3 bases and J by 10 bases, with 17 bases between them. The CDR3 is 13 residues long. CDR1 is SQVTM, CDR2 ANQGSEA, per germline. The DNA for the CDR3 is TGCAGCGTTGACGGCAGGGTCCAGGGGTCGCAGTATTTT. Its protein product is CSVDGRVQGSQYF.

CDR3 in DNA: TGTGCCAGCAGGTGGCAGAACACTGAAGCTTTCTTT. Translation gives CASRWQNTEAFF. The V and J genes are TRBV28 and TRBJ1-1; D gene uncertain. The CDR3 is 12 residues long. Germline V gene data show CDR1 as MDHEN and CDR2 as SYDVKM. Trimming shortened V by 6 bases and J by 1 base, and 6 bases separated the two germline ends.

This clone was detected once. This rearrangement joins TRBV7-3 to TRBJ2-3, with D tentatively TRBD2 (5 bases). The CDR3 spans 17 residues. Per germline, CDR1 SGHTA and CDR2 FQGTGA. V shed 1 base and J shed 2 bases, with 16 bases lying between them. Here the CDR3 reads CASSLSKPGKFTDTQYF. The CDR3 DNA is TGTGCCAGCAGCTTAAGTAAACCGGGGAAGTTCACAGATACGCAGTATTTT. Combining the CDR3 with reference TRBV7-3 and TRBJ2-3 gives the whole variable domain GAGVSQTPSNKVTEKGKYVELRCDPISGHTALYWYRQSLGQGPEFLIYFQGTGAADDSGLPNDRFFAVRPEGSVSTLKIQRTERGDSAVYLCASSLSKPGKFTDTQYFGPGTRLTVL.

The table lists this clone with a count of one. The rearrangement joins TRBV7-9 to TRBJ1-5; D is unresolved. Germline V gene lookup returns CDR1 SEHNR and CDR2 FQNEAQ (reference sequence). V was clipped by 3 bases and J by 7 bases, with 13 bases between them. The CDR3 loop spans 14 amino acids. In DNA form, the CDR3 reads TGTGCCAGCAGCTTGAGCGACCCTACCCAGCCCCAGCATTTT. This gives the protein CASSLSDPTQPQHF. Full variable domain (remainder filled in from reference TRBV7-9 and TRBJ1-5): DTGVSQNPRHKITKRGQNVTFRCDPISEHNRLYWYRQTLGQGPEFLTYFQNEAQLEKSRLLSDRFSAERPKGSFSTLEIQRTEQGDSAMYLCASSLSDPTQPQHFGDGTRLSIL.

The CDR3 region is CSVEGGGGANVLTF. DNA of the CDR3: TGCAGCGTTGAAGGGGGCGGTGGGGCCAACGTCCTGACTTTC. This chain uses TRBV29-1 with TRBJ2-6; D is possibly TRBD1 (5 bases). Trimming removed 1 base at V and 3 bases at J, with 7 bases between. CDR3 size: 14 residues. Looked up from germline, CDR1 is SQVTM and CDR2 is ANQGSEA.

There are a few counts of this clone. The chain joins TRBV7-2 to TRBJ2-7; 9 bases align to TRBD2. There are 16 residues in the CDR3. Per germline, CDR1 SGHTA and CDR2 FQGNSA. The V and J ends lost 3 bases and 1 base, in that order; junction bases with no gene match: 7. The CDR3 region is CASSFPSGTISYEQYF. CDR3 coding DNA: TGTGCCAGCAGCTTCCCTAGCGGGACCATTTCCTACGAGCAGTACTTC.

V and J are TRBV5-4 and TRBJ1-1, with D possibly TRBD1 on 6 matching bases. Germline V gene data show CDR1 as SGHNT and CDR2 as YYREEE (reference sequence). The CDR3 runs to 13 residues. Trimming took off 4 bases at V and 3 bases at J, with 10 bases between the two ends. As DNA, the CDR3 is TGTGCCAGCAGCACCCACAGGGACACTGAAGCTTTCTTT. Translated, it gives CASSTHRDTEAFF. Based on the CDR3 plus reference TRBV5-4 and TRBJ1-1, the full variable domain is ETGVTQSPTHLIKTRGQQVTLRCSSQSGHNTVSWYQQALGQGPQFIFQYYREEENGRGNFPPRFSGLQFPNYSSELNVNALELDDSALYLCASSTHRDTEAFFGQGTRLTVV.

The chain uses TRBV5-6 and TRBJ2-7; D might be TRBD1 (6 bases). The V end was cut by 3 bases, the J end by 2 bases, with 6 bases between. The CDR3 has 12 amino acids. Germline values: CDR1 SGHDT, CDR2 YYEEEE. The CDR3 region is CASSSGAYEQYF. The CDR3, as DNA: TGTGCCAGCAGCTCAGGGGCCTACGAGCAGTACTTC. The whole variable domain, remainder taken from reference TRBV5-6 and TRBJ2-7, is DAGVTQSPTHLIKTRGQQVTLRCSPKSGHDTVSWYQQALGQGPQFIFQYYEEEERQRGNFPDRFSGHQFPNYSSELNVNALLLGDSALYLCASSSGAYEQYFGPGTRLTVT.

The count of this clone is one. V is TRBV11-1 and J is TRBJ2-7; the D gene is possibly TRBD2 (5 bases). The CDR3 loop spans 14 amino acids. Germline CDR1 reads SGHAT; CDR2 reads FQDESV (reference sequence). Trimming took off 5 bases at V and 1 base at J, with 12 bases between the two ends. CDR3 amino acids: CASSPLTRSYEQYF. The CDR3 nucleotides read TGTGCCAGCAGCCCCTTAACTAGGTCCTACGAGCAGTACTTC.

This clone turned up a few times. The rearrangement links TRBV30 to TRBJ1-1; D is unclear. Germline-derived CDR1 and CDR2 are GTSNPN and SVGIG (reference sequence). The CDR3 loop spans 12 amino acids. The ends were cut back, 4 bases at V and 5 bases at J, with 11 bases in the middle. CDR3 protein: CAWTRGGTEAFF. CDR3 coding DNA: TGTGCCTGGACCCGCGGAGGGACTGAAGCTTTCTTT.

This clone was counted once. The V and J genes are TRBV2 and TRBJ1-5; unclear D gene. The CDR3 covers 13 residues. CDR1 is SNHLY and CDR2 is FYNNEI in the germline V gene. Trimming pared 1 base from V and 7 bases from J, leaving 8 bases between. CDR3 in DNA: TGTGCCAGCAGTGAAGGGCAGTTACAGCCCCAGCATTTT. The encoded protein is CASSEGQLQPQHF.

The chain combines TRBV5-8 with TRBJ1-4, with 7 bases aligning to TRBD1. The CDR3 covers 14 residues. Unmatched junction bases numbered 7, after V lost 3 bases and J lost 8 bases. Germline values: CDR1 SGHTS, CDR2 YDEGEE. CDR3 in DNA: TGTGCCAGCAGCTGGGGACAGCCCCGGGAAAAACTGTTTTTT. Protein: CASSWGQPREKLFF. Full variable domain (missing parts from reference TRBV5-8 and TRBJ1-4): EAGVTQSPTHLIKTRGQQATLRCSPISGHTSVYWYQQALGLGLQFLLWYDEGEERNRGNFPPRFSGRQFPNYSSELNVNALELEDSALYLCASSWGQPREKLFFGSGTQLSVL.

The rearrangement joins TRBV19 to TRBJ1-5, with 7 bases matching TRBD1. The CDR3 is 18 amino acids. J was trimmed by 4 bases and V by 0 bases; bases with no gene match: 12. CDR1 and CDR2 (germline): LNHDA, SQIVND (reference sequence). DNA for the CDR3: TGTGCCAGTAGTATAGATCCCGGACAGGATCCTTGGAATCAGCCCCAGCATTTT. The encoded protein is CASSIDPGQDPWNQPQHF.

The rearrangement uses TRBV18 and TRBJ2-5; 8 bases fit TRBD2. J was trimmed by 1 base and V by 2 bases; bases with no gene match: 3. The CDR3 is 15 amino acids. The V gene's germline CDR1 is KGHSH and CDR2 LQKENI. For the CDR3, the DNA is TGTGCCAGCTCACCAGAGGCGGGGGGCCAAGAGACCCAGTACTTC. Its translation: CASSPEAGGQETQYF.

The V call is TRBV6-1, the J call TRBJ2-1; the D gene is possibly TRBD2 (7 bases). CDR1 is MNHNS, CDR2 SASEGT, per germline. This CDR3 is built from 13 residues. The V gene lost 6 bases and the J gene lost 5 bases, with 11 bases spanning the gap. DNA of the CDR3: TGTGCCAGCAGGGGGAGGGGGAACAATGAGCAGTTCTTC. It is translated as CASRGRGNNEQFF.

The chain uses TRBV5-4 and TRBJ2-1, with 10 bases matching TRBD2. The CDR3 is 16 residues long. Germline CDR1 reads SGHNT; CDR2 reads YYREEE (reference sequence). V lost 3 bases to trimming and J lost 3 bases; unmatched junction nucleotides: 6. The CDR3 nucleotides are TGTGCCAGCAGCTCCGTAGCGGGAGGTGGCTACAATGAGCAGTTCTTC. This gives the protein CASSSVAGGGYNEQFF. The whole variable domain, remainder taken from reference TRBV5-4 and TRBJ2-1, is ETGVTQSPTHLIKTRGQQVTLRCSSQSGHNTVSWYQQALGQGPQFIFQYYREEENGRGNFPPRFSGLQFPNYSSELNVNALELDDSALYLCASSSVAGGGYNEQFFGPGTRLTVL.

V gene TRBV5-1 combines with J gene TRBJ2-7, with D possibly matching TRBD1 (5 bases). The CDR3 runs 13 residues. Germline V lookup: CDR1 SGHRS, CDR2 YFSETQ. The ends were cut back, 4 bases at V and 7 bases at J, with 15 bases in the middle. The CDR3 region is CASSGAQGEEQYF. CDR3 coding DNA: TGCGCCAGCAGCGGGGCTCAGGGTGAGGAGCAGTACTTC.

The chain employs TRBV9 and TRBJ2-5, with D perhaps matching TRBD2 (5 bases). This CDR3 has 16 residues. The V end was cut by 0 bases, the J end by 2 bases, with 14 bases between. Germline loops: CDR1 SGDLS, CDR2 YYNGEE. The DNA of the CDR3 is TGTGCCAGCAGCGTAGGTCGGGATAGAGGTCAAGAGACCCAGTACTTC. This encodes CASSVGRDRGQETQYF.

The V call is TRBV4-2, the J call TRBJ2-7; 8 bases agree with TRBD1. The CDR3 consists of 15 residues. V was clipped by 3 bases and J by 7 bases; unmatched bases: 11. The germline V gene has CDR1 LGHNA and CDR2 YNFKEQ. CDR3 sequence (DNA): TGTGCCAGCAGCCAGCCGGGACAGGACTCCTGGGAGCAGTACTTC. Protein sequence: CASSQPGQDSWEQYF.

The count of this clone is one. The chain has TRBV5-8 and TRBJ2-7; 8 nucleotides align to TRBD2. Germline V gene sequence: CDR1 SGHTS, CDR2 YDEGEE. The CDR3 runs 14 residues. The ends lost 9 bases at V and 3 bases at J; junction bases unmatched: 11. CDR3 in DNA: TGTGCCACCACAGGCAGGGCGGGGGGCTACGAGCAGTACTTC. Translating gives CATTGRAGGYEQYF. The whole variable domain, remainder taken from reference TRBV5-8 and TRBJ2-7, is EAGVTQSPTHLIKTRGQQATLRCSPISGHTSVYWYQQALGLGLQFLLWYDEGEERNRGNFPPRFSGRQFPNYSSELNVNALELEDSALYLCATTGRAGGYEQYFGPGTRLTVT.

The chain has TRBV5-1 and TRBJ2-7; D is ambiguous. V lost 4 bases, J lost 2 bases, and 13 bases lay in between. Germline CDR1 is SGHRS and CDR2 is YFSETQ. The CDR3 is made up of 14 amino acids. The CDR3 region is CASSPLTAAYEQYF. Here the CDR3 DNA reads TGCGCCAGCAGCCCCCTCACTGCGGCCTACGAGCAGTACTTC.

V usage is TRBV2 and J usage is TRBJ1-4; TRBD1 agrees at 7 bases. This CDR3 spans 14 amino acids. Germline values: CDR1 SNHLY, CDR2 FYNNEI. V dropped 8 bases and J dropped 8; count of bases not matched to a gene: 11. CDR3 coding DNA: TGTGCCAGCTCCCGACAGGGCGGTGACGAAAAACTGTTTTTT. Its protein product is CASSRQGGDEKLFF.

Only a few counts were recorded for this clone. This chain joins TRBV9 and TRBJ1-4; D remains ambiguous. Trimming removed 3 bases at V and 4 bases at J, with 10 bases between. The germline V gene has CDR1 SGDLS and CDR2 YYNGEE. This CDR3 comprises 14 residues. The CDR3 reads CASSAPLGNEKLFF. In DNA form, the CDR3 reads TGTGCCAGCAGCGCCCCCCTAGGTAATGAAAAACTGTTTTTT.

Here the CDR3 DNA reads TGCGCCAGCAGCCACACTACCTCATCCGAGCAGTACTTC. Protein product: CASSHTTSSEQYF. This sequence joins TRBV4-1 and TRBJ2-7; D gene uncertain. Germline CDR1 and CDR2: MGHRA and YSYEKL. Trimming stripped 3 bases from V and 6 bases from J, with 12 bases between. The CDR3 is 13 amino acids.

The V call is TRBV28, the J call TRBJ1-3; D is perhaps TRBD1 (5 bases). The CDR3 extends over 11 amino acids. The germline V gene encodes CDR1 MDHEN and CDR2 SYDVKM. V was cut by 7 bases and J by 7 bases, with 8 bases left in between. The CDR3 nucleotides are TGTGCCAGCACAGGGCTGAACACCATATATTTT. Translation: CASTGLNTIYF. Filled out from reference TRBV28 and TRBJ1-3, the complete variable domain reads DVKVTQSSRYLVKRTGEKVFLECVQDMDHENMFWYRQDPGLGLRLIYFSYDVKMKEKGDIPEGYSVSREKKERFSLILESASTNQTSMYLCASTGLNTIYFGEGSWLTVV.

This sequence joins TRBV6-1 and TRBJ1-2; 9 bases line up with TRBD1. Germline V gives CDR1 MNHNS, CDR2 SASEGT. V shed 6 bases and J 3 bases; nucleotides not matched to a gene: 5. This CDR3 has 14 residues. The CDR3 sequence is CASSLRQGDYGYTF. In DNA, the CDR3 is TGTGCCAGCAGCCTTAGACAGGGGGACTATGGCTACACCTTC.

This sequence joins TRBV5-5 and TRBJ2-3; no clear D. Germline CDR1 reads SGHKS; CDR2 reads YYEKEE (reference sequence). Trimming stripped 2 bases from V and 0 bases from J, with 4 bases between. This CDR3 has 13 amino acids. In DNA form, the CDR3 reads TGTGCCAGCAGCTTCTCCAGCACAGATACGCAGTATTTT. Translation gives CASSFSSTDTQYF. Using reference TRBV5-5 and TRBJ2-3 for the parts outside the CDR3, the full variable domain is DAGVTQSPTHLIKTRGQQVTLRCSPISGHKSVSWYQQVLGQGPQFIFQYYEKEERGRGNFPDRFSARQFPNYSSELNVNALLLGDSALYLCASSFSSTDTQYFGPGTRLTVL.